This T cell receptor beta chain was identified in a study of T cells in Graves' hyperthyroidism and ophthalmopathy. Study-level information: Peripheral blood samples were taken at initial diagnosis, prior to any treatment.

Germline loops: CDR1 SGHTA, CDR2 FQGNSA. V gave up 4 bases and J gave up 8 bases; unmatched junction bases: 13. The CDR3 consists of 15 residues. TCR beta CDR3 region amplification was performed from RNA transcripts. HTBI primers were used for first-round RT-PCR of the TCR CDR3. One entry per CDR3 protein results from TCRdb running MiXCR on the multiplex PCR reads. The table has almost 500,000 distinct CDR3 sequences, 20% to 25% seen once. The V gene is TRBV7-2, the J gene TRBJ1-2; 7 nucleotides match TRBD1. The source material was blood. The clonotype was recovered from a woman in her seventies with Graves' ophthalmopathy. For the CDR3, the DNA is TGTGCCAGCAGCTCCCGGACAGGCGGCAGGAGGGGCTACACCTTC. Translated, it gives CASSSRTGGRRGYTF.